The TCR beta chain described here comes from a study of early T cells in non-severe SARS-CoV-2 infection (dated by TCRdb to about 2021). Study-level background: Because TCR sequencing was done on bulk RNA from unsorted whole blood, the alpha and beta chains could not be paired. What the authors observed across the whole study: Matching against VDJdb was skewed toward anti-spike CD8 responses, likely underestimated virus-specific expansions, and missed private and CD4 specificities.

The CDR3 holds 13 amino acids from the cysteine to the phenylalanine. Only the CDR3 part of the read is kept: 39 bases, read in frame from the first base. Via the germline V gene (reference sequence), CDR1 is GTSNPN and CDR2 SVGIG. V loses 3 bases, J loses 0 bases, and the germline ends lie 9 bases apart. This clonotype was counted at least ten times. It has no known antigen specificity. The sample holds no much larger clone one base away, and base qualities are not on file. The study was a case-control design nested within a healthcare worker cohort in London, UK, with weekly nasopharyngeal swab PCR tests and blood sampling. Between 23 and 31 March 2020, the week of the UK lockdown, healthcare workers were enrolled and then followed up weekly for as long as 16 weeks. Receptor amplification or capture employed 5' RACE. Sequencing was carried out with a NextSeq 500. The TCR library protocol attached unique molecular identifiers to individual cDNA molecules to correct for sequencing error and PCR bias. TCR alpha and beta chains were both sequenced, and the abundances of alpha and beta sequences in each sample were closely correlated with each other. In the source study's methods: Decombinator V4 was used to annotate the V gene, J gene and CDR3 of the TCR sequences. Expanded TCRs were defined as changing significantly between any two time points under a Poisson model with p below 0.0001. TCR abundances were normalised to the total number of TCRs sequenced per sample and were expressed as counts per million. TRAV1-2 paired with TRAJ12, TRAJ20 or TRAJ33 defined MAIT TCRs, while TRAV10 paired with TRAJ18 defined iNKT TCRs. VDJdb, accessed on 1 November 2021, was searched for TCRs annotated for CMV, EBV and SARS-CoV-2, and TCRs annotated for more than one antigen were excluded. The public sequencing data were trimmed at Q25 with fastp and processed into clonotypes with MiXCR by TCRdb, which kept only in-frame beta chains. CDR3 protein sequences are deduplicated, and each keeps its most common genes and DNA. The V and J calls, along with clone size, are taken from TCRdb and not from the paper's own processing. Within this sample are tens of thousands of distinct CDR3 sequences, with about 7.1% of them counted one time only. The ten largest account for 5.5% to 7.5% of the sample.

The chain is encoded by TRBV30 joined to TRBJ2-7; a weak D assignment points to TRBD1 (5 bases agree). This receptor was obtained from an adult who was a healthcare worker with PCR-confirmed SARS-CoV-2 infection or an uninfected control (not recorded which). The sequencing here drew on whole blood, taken at baseline. The nucleotide sequence reads TGTGCCTGGAGACAGGACCACTCCTACGAGCAGTACTTC. This is translated as CAWRQDHSYEQYF.